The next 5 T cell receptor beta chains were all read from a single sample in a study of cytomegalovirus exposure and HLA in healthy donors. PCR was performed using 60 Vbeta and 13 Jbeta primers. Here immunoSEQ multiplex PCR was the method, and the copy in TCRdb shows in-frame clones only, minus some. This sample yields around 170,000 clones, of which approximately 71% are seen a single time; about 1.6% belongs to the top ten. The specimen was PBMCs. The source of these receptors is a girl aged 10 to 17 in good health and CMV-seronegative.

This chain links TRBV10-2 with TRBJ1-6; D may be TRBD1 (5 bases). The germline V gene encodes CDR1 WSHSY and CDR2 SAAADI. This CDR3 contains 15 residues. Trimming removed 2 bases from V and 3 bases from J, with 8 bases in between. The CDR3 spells CASSERQNYNSPLHF. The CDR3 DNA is TGCGCCAGCAGTGAGCGACAGAACTATAATTCACCCCTCCACTTT.

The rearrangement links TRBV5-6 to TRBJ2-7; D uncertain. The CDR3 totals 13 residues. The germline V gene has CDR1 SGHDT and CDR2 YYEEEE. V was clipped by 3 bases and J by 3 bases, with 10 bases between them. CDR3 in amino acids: CASSSTSNYEQYF. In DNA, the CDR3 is TGTGCCAGCAGCTCGACATCGAACTACGAGCAGTACTTC.

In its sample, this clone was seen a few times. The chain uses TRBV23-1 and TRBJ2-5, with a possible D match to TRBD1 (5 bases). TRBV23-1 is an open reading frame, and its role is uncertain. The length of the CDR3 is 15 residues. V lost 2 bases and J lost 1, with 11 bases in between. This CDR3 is CASSQPQDPQETQYF. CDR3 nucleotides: TGCGCCAGCAGTCAACCACAGGACCCCCAAGAGACCCAGTACTTC.

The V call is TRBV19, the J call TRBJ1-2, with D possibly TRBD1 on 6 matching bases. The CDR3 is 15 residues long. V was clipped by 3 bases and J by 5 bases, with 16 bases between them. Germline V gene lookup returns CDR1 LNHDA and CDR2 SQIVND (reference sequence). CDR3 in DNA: TGTGCCAGTAGTATCACAGGGTCTTCTGGGTATGGCTACACCTTC. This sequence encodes CASSITGSSGYGYTF.

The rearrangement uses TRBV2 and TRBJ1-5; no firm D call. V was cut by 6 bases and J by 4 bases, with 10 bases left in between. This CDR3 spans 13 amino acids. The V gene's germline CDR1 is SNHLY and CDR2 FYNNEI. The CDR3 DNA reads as TGTGCCAGCAGCTTTCAGTTAAATCAGCCCCAGCATTTT. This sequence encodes CASSFQLNQPQHF.